This T cell receptor beta chain was sequenced in a study of Graves' ophthalmopathy and Graves' hyperthyroidism. The CDR3 covers 13 residues. Germline lookup yields CDR1 DFQATT and CDR2 SNEGSKA (reference sequence). V gave up 6 bases and J gave up 2 bases, with 12 bases separating them. RNA transcripts served as template for amplifying TCR beta CDR3 sequences. Following a first-round RT-PCR that used HTBI primers, a second-round multiplex PCR was carried out. One entry per CDR3 protein, called by TCRdb with MiXCR from the multiplex PCR reads. This sample has 1 million to 1.3 million distinct CDR3 sequences, with around a third found just once.

The sequencing sample was made of peripheral blood or thyroid tissue (not recorded which). The TCR originated in an adult man with Graves' hyperthyroidism. V gene TRBV20-1 combines with J gene TRBJ2-3; either TRBD1 or TRBD2 may fit D (5 bases each). CDR3 region: CSARDGYTDTQYF. The DNA for the CDR3 is TGCAGTGCCAGGGACGGATACACAGATACGCAGTATTTT.